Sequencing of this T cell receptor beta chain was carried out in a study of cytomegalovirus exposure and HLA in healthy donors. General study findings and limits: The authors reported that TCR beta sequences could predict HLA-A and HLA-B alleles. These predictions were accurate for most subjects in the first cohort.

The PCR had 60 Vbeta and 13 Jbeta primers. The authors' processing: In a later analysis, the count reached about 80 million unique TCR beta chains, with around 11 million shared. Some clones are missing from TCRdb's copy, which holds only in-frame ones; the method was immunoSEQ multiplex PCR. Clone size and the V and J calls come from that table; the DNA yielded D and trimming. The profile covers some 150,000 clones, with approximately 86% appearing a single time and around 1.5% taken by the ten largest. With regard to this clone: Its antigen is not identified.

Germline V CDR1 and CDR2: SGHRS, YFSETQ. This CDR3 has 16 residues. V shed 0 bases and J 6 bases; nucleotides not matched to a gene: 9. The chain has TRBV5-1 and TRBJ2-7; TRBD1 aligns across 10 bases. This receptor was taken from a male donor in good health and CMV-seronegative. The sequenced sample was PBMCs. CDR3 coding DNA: TGCGCCAGCAGCTTGGGGGACAGGGGATTGCGAGGCGAGCAGTACTTC. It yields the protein CASSLGDRGLRGEQYF.